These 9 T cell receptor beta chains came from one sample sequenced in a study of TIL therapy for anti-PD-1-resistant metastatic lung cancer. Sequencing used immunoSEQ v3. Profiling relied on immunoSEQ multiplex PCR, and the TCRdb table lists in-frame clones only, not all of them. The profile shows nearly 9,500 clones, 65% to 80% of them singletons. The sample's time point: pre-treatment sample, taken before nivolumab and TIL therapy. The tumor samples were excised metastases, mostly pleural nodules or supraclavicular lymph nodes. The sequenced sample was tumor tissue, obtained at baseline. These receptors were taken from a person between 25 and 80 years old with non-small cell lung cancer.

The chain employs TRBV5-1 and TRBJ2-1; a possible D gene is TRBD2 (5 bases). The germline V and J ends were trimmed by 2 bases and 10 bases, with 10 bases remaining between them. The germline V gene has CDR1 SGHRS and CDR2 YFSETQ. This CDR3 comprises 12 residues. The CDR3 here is CASSFASSEQFF. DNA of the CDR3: TGCGCCAGCAGCTTTGCATCTAGCGAGCAGTTCTTC.

The CDR3: CASSYSSAGELFF. The DNA for the CDR3 is TGTGCCAGCAGTTACTCGAGTGCCGGGGAGCTGTTTTTT. J is TRBJ2-2 and V is TRBV6-5; no firm D call. V lost 0 bases and J lost 6, with 5 bases in between. The germline CDR1 and CDR2 sequences are MNHEY and SVGAGI. The CDR3 length is 13 residues.

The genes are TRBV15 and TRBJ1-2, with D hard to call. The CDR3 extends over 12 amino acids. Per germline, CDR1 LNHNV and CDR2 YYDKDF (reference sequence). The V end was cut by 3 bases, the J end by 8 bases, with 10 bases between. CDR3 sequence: CATSRYTGGYTF. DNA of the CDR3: TGTGCCACCAGCAGGTACACGGGCGGCTACACCTTC.

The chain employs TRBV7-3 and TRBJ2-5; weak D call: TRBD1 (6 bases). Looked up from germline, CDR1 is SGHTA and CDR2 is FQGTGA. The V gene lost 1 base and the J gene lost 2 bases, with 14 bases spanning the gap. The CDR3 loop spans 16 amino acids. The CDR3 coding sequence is TGTGCCAGCAGCTTAAGGGGCGACAGGCGACAAGAGACCCAGTACTTC. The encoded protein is CASSLRGDRRQETQYF.

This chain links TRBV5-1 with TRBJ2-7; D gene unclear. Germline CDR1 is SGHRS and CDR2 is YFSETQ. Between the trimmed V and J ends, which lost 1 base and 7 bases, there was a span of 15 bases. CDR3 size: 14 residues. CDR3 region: CASSLYSAVEEQYF. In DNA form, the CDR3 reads TGCGCCAGCAGCTTGTACTCTGCGGTAGAAGAGCAGTACTTC.

The CDR3 sequence is CASSPHGGFYEQYF. Here the CDR3 DNA reads TGTGCCAGCAGTCCCCACGGGGGATTCTACGAGCAGTACTTC. The rearrangement joins TRBV6-5 to TRBJ2-7; D is possibly TRBD2 (6 bases). Germline CDR1 is MNHEY and CDR2 is SVGAGI. The V end was cut by 5 bases, the J end by 3 bases, with 14 bases between. The CDR3 has 14 residues.

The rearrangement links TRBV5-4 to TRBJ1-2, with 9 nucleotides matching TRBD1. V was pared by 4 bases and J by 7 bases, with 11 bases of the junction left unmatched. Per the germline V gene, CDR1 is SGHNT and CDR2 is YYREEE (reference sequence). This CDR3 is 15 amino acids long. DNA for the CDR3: TGTGCCAGCAGCCCCCGGACAGGGGAAGGACCTGGCTACACCTTC. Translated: CASSPRTGEGPGYTF.

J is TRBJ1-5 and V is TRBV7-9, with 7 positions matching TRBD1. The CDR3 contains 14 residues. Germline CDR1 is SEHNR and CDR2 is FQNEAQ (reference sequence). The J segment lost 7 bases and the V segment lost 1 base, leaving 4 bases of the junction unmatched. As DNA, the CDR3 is TGTGCCAGCAGCTTAGGCACAGGGGTACAGCCCCAGCATTTT. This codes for CASSLGTGVQPQHF.

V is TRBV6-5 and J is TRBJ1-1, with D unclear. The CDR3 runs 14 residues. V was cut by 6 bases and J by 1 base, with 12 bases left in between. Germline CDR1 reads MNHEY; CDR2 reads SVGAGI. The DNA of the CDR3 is TGTGCCAGCAGGCCGGGCAGCTGGAACACTGAAGCTTTCTTT. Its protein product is CASRPGSWNTEAFF.